This is a list of T cell receptor beta chains from one sample in a study of T cell responses to AZD1222 COVID-19 vaccine. Produced via immunoSEQ multiplex PCR; TCRdb's table is partial and in-frame only. This sample has tens of thousands of clones, with 92% found just once. Specimen: peripheral blood, collected on day 0 of AZD1222 vaccination. The source is an adult in good health. Each CDR3 is given with its conserved first and last residue. A D gene is named only where the DNA matches it firmly. Not every row has a clone size; where given, it reads once, few, many or a size class.

J gene: TRBJ2-5
clone size: .
V gene: TRBV5-1
D gene: .
CDR3 protein: CASSLTGLPMETQYF
CDR3 DNA: TGCGCCAGCAGCTTGACGGGGCTGCCTATGGAGACCCAGTACTTC

J gene: TRBJ1-1
clone size: .
V gene: TRBV16
D gene: .
CDR3 protein: CASIKRGGTAEAFF
CDR3 DNA: TGTGCCAGCATCAAAAGAGGGGGAACCGCTGAAGCTTTCTTT

J gene: TRBJ2-1
clone size: once
V gene: TRBV5-4
D gene: TRBD2
CDR3 protein: CASSSGLAGATEQFF
CDR3 DNA: TGTGCCAGCAGCTCGGGACTAGCGGGAGCCACCGAGCAGTTCTTC

J gene: TRBJ1-1
clone size: .
V gene: TRBV27
D gene: TRBD1
CDR3 protein: CASSFLYRGGGHTEAFF
CDR3 DNA: TGTGCCAGCAGTTTCCTCTACAGGGGAGGAGGGCACACTGAAGCTTTCTTT

J gene: TRBJ1-5
clone size: .
V gene: TRBV28
D gene: TRBD1
CDR3 protein: CASSTGTGIQPQHF
CDR3 DNA: TGTGCCAGCAGTACCGGGACAGGGATCCAGCCCCAGCATTTT

J gene: TRBJ1-1
clone size: .
V gene: TRBV6-5
D gene: TRBD1
CDR3 protein: CASSRTGGDTEAFF
CDR3 DNA: TGTGCCAGCAGCAGGACAGGGGGGGACACTGAAGCTTTCTTT

J gene: TRBJ1-4
clone size: .
V gene: TRBV6-1
D gene: .
CDR3 protein: CASSDRRVGVQTNEKLFF
CDR3 DNA: TGTGCCAGCAGTGATAGAAGGGTTGGTGTCCAAACTAATGAAAAACTGTTTTTT

J gene: TRBJ1-1
clone size: .
V gene: TRBV5-1
D gene: .
CDR3 protein: CASSRFPADSTEAFF
CDR3 DNA: TGCGCCAGCAGCCGGTTCCCAGCGGACAGCACTGAAGCTTTCTTT

J gene: TRBJ2-7
clone size: .
V gene: TRBV7-9
D gene: .
CDR3 protein: CASSQSGAYEQYF
CDR3 DNA: TGTGCCAGCAGCCAAAGTGGGGCCTACGAGCAGTACTTC

J gene: TRBJ1-6
clone size: few
V gene: TRBV29-1
D gene: .
CDR3 protein: CSVAGANNSPLHF
CDR3 DNA: TGCAGCGTTGCAGGGGCCAATAATTCACCCCTCCACTTT

J gene: TRBJ2-5
clone size: .
V gene: TRBV10-2
D gene: .
CDR3 protein: CASTRGEETQYF
CDR3 DNA: TGCGCCAGCACCCGGGGAGAAGAGACCCAGTACTTC